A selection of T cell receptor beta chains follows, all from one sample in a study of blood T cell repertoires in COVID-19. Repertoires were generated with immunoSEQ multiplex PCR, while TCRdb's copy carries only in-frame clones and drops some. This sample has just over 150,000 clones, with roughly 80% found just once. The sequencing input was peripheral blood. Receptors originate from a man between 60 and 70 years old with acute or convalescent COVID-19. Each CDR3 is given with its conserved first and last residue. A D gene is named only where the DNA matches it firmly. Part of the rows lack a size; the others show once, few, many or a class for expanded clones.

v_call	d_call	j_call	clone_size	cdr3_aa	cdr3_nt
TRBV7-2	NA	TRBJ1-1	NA	CASSLFWGPMNTEAFF	TGTGCCAGCAGCTTATTTTGGGGCCCCATGAACACTGAAGCTTTCTTT
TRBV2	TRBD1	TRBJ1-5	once	CASSSRQGFLPNQPQHF	TGTGCCAGCAGTAGCCGACAGGGGTTTTTACCAAATCAGCCCCAGCATTTT
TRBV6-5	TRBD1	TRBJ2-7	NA	CASVHQGQVSYEQYF	TGTGCCAGCGTCCACCAGGGACAGGTGTCCTACGAGCAGTACTTC
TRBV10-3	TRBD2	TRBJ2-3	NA	CAISEGAGGPFGTDTQYF	TGTGCCATCAGTGAAGGGGCGGGGGGGCCTTTTGGCACAGATACGCAGTATTTT
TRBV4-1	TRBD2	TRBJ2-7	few	CASSDTSLAGGRGEQYF	TGCGCCAGCAGCGACACGTCCCTAGCGGGAGGGAGAGGCGAGCAGTACTTC
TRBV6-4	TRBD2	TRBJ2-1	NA	CASSDSRLAGGEQFF	TGTGCCAGCAGTGACTCCCGACTAGCGGGAGGCGAGCAGTTCTTC
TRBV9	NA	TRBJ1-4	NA	CASSARRGGTNEKLFF	TGTGCCAGCAGCGCAAGGAGGGGGGGCACTAATGAAAAACTGTTTTTT
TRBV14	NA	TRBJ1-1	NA	CASSRSGNTEAFF	TGTGCCAGCAGCAGGAGCGGGAACACTGAAGCTTTCTTT
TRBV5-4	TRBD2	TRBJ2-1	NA	CASSSGLAGLNEQFF	TGTGCCAGCAGCTCGGGACTAGCGGGACTAAATGAGCAGTTCTTC
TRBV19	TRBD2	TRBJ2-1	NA	CASSMTSGNPYNEQFF	TGTGCCAGTAGTATGACTAGCGGGAACCCCTACAATGAGCAGTTCTTC
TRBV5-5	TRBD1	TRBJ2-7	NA	CASSLVGTGFAEQYF	TGTGCCAGCAGCTTGGTGGGGACAGGCTTCGCCGAGCAGTACTTC
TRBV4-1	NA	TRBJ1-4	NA	CASSLEITGREKLFF	TGCGCCAGCAGCCTAGAGATAACCGGTCGGGAAAAACTGTTTTTT
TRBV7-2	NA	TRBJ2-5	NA	CASSPTRGETQYF	TGTGCCAGCAGCCCGACCCGGGGGGAGACCCAGTACTTC
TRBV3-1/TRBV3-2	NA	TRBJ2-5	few	CASLLRGIQETQYF	TGTGCCAGCCTCCTACGGGGTATCCAAGAGACCCAGTACTTC
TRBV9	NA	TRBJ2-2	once	CASSVGQANTGELFF	TGTGCCAGCAGCGTAGGCCAGGCTAACACCGGGGAGCTGTTTTTT
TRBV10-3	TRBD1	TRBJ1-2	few	CAISRSSRTGGYGYTF	TGTGCCATCAGTCGTTCTTCCAGGACAGGGGGCTATGGCTACACCTTC
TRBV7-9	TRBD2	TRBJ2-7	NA	CASSADSRLAGPQLYEQYF	TGTGCCAGCAGCGCGGACAGCCGACTAGCGGGGCCCCAGCTTTACGAGCAGTACTTC
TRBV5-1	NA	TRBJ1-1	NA	CASSGNIQVNTEAFF	TGCGCCAGCAGCGGAAACATACAGGTAAACACTGAAGCTTTCTTT
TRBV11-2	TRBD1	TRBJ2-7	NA	CASSLRTGYYEQYF	TGTGCCAGCAGCTTACGGACAGGGTACTACGAGCAGTACTTC
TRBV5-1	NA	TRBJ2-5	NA	CASSARRETQYF	TGCGCCAGCAGCGCAAGGAGGGAGACCCAGTACTTC
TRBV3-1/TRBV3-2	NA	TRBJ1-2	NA	CASSQGGAGFVGYTF	TGTGCCAGCAGCCAAGGCGGGGCAGGCTTTGTTGGCTACACCTTC
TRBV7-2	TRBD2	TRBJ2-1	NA	CASSLRRGDNEQFF	TGTGCCAGCAGCTTAAGGCGGGGGGACAATGAGCAGTTCTTC
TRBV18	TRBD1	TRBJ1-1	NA	CASSSDRRTEAFF	TGTGCCAGCTCTTCGGACAGGCGTACTGAAGCTTTCTTT
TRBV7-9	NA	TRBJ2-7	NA	CASSLVGYYYEQYF	TGTGCCAGCAGCTTAGTAGGCTACTACTACGAGCAGTACTTC
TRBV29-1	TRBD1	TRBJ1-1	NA	CSDRDRGLRGPILGDTEAFF	TGCAGCGACCGGGACAGGGGATTAAGGGGGCCTATTCTTGGGGACACTGAAGCTTTCTTT
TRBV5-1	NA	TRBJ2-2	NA	CASSLVQGPGELFF	TGCGCCAGCAGCTTGGTACAGGGCCCCGGGGAGCTGTTTTTT
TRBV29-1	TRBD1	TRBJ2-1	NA	CSVDRGHGEQFF	TGCAGCGTGGACAGGGGCCACGGTGAGCAGTTCTTC
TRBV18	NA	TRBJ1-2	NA	CASSPPLGLNYGYTF	TGTGCCAGCTCACCACCGTTGGGGCTGAACTATGGCTACACCTTC
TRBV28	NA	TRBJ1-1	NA	CASTRRGVGTEAFF	TGTGCCAGCACGAGGAGGGGTGTCGGCACTGAAGCTTTCTTT
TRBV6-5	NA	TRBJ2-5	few	CASSYRGGGETQYF	TGTGCCAGCAGTTATCGCGGGGGCGGGGAGACCCAGTACTTC
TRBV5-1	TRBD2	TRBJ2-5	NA	CASAVTSGTQETQYF	TGCGCCAGTGCCGTGACTAGCGGGACCCAAGAGACCCAGTACTTC
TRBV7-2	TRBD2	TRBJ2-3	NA	CASSSGTSGRAPDTQYF	TGTGCCAGCAGCTCCGGGACTAGCGGGAGGGCCCCAGATACGCAGTATTTT
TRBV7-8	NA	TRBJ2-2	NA	CASSSQGTGELFF	TGTGCCAGCAGCTCTCAGGGAACCGGGGAGCTGTTTTTT
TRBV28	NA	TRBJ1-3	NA	CASSYPSAAGRNTIYF	TGTGCCAGCAGTTATCCCTCCGCGGCAGGGAGAAACACCATATATTTT
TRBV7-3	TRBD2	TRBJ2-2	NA	CASSARAGGSLNTGELFF	TGTGCCAGCAGCGCAAGGGCGGGGGGCTCCCTAAACACCGGGGAGCTGTTTTTT
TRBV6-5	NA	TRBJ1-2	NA	CASSLGRVNNYGYTF	TGTGCCAGCAGCCTCGGGAGAGTAAATAACTATGGCTACACCTTC